Listed here is a single T cell receptor (beta chain). Its specificity is unknown. The CDR3 length is 17 residues. The germline V gene encodes CDR1 SGHDT and CDR2 YYEEEE. V lost 5 bases to trimming and J lost 3 bases, with 22 bases between them. Sequencing in the ViraFEST assay came after antigen-specific CD4+ T cells had been expanded with viral peptide pools, which were used to stimulate PBMC. Researchers isolated CD4+ T cells once approximately 10 days of culture had elapsed. Vaccine administered to participants consisted of two doses of either BNT162b2 or mRNA-1273. Wells of around 2 million PBMC each were grown with 10 IU/ml IL-2 and around 10 ug/ml peptides. Half of the medium was exchanged for IL-2 medium on both days 3 and 7. These data are taken from a study of vaccination effects on CD4 cells after COVID-19. Study-wide context: It was a median of 72 days after the second dose that post-vaccine samples were obtained. Whole-study findings and limits: At late timepoints after vaccination, vaccine- and infection-induced clones shrank markedly.

Assay used: immunoSEQ multiplex PCR; TCRdb lists only in-frame clones, some missing. There are 30,000 to 40,000 clones in the sample; approximately 64% occur only once, and approximately 8.7% lies in the top ten. The specimen was CD4+ T cells from PBMCs cultured with SARS-CoV-2 spike peptides, collected after COVID-19 vaccination. The chain recombines TRBV5-6 with TRBJ2-3; D may be TRBD1 (6 bases). This clonotype was obtained from a human donor who received a COVID-19 vaccine. CDR3 coding DNA: TGTGCCAGCAGTCGAAGCCTCACAGGGTTGACGACAGATACGCAGTATTTT. This sequence encodes CASSRSLTGLTTDTQYF.